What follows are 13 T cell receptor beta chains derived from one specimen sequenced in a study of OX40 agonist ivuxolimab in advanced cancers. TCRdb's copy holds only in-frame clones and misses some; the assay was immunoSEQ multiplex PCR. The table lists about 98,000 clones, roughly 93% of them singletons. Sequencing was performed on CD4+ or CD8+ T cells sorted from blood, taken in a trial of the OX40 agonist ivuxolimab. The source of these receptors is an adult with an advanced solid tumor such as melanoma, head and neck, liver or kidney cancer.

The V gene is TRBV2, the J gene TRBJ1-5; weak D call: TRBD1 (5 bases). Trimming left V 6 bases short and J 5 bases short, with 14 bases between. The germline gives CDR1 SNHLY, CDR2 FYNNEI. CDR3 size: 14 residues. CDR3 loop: CASRRGEEYQPQHF. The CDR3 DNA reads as TGTGCCAGCAGGAGGGGAGAGGAATATCAGCCCCAGCATTTT.

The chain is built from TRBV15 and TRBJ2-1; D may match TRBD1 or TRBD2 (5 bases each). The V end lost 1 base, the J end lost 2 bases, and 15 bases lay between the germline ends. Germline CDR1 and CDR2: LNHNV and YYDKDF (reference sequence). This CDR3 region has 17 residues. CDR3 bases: TGTGCCACCAGCAGAGGCATTAGGGACCGCCCCTACAATGAGCAGTTCTTC. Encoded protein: CATSRGIRDRPYNEQFF.

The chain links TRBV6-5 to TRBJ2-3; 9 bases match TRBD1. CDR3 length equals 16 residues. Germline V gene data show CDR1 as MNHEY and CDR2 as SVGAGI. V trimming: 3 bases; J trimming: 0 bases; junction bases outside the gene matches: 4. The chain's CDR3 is CASSYWTGVSTDTQYF. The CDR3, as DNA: TGTGCCAGCAGTTATTGGACAGGGGTTAGCACAGATACGCAGTATTTT.

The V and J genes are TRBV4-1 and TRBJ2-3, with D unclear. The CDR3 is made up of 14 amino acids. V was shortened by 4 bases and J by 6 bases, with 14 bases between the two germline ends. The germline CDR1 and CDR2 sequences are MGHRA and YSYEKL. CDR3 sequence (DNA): TGCGCCAGCAGCCCAGCCCAACTGGGCGATACGCAGTATTTT. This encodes CASSPAQLGDTQYF.

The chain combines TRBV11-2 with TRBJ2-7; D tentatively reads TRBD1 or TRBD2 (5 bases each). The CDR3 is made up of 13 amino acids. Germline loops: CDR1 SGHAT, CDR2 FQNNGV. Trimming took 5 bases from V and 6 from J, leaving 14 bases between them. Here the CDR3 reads CASSRGAGVEQYV. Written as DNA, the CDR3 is TGTGCCAGCAGCCGTGGGGCCGGGGTCGAGCAGTACGTC.

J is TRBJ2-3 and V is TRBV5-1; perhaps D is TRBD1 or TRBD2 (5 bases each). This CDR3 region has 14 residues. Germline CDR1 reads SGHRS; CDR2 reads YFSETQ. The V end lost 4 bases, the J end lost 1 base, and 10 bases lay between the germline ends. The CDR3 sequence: CASSPQGGTDTQYF. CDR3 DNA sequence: TGCGCCAGCAGCCCCCAGGGAGGCACAGATACGCAGTATTTT.

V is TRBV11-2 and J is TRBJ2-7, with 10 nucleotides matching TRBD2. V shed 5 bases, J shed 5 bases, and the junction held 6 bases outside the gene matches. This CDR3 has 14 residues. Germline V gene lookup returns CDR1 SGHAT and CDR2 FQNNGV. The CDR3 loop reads CASSIASGGHEQYV. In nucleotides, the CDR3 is TGTGCCAGCAGCATAGCTAGCGGGGGTCACGAGCAGTACGTC.

The CDR3 reads CASRARGAGGEYEQYV. In nucleotides, the CDR3 is TGTGCCAGCAGGGCCCGGGGAGCGGGAGGAGAGTACGAGCAGTACGTC. This sequence joins TRBV9 and TRBJ2-7; 9 bases align to TRBD2. Germline loops: CDR1 SGDLS, CDR2 YYNGEE. V shed 5 bases, J shed 4 bases, and the junction held 13 bases outside the gene matches. The CDR3 contains 16 residues.

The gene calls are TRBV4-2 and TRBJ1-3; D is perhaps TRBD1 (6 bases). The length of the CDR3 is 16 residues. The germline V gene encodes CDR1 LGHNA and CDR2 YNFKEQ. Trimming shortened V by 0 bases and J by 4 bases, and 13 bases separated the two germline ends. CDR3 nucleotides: TGTGCCAGCAGCCAAGATCGCCCAGGGGCGGGAAACACCATATATTTT. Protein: CASSQDRPGAGNTIYF.

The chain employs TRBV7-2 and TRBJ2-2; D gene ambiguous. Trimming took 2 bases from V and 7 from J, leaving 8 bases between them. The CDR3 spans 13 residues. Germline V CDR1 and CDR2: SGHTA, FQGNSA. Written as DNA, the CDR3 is TGTGCCAGCAGCTTATATCTCAGCGGGGAGCTGTTTTTT. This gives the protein CASSLYLSGELFF.

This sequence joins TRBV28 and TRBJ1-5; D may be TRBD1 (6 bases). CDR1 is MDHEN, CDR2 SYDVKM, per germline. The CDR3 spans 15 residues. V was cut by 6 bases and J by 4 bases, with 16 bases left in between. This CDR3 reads CASSFTGTRNQPQHF. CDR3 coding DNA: TGTGCCAGCAGCTTTACAGGGACGAGAAATCAGCCCCAGCATTTT. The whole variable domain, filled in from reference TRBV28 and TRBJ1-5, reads DVKVTQSSRYLVKRTGEKVFLECVQDMDHENMFWYRQDPGLGLRLIYFSYDVKMKEKGDIPEGYSVSREKKERFSLILESASTNQTSMYLCASSFTGTRNQPQHFGDGTRLSIL.

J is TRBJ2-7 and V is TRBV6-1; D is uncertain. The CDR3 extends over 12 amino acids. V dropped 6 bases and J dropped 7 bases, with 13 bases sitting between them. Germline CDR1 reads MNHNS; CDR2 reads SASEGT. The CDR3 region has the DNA TGTGCCAGCAGACCCCCCCCAGGAGAGCAGTACTTC. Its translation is CASRPPPGEQYF.

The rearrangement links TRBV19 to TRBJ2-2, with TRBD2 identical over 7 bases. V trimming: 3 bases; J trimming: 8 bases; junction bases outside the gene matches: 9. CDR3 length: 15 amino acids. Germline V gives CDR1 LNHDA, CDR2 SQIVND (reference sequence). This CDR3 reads CASSIAGVFSGELFF. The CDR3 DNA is TGTGCCAGTAGTATTGCGGGAGTCTTCTCGGGGGAGCTGTTTTTT.